The following is a T cell receptor beta chain sequence with its context. Per the study methods: Reference gene primer amplification gave nucleated cell count estimates. Data came from immunoSEQ multiplex PCR; TCRdb stores just in-frame clones and leaves some out. V, J and clone size are taken as reported in that table, and D and trimming were inferred from the DNA itself. The profile shows approximately 140,000 clones, 86% of them singletons. The data derive from a study of blood T cell repertoires in COVID-19. Across the whole study: COVID-19 samples from acute and convalescent phases originated in the United States, Italy and Spain. The cDNA or gDNA used as material had been derived from T cells, B-cell-depleted T cells, or PBMCs.

V shed 4 bases and J 2 bases; nucleotides not matched to a gene: 11. The CDR3 runs to 18 residues. Per germline, CDR1 MNHNS and CDR2 SASEGT. The clonotype was recovered from a man between 65 and 85 years old with acute or convalescent COVID-19. The sequenced sample consisted of peripheral blood. V and J are TRBV6-1 and TRBJ2-4; 10 positions match TRBD2. CDR3 coding DNA: TGTGCCAGCAGTGGGTCCCTAGCGGGAGAGTGGACCAAAAACATTCAGTACTTC. Its translation: CASSGSLAGEWTKNIQYF.